This T cell receptor beta chain originates from a study of tumor-infiltrating lymphocytes in primary liver carcinoma. Study-level results: Tumors had a significantly higher top-250-clone fraction than blood (p = 0.039). About 7-25% of top clones, no more, were shared by all five regions.

The input was 500 ng total RNA; TCR beta cDNA was made from it with a constant-region primer. Libraries for TCR beta were built through three nested multiplex PCR rounds, which together made up a slightly modified ARM-PCR procedure. For around 10 cycles apiece, the opening two PCR rounds ran with TRBV1-TRBV30 forward primers and a C-beta reverse primer. TCRdb recomputed calls from the multiplex PCR reads with MiXCR, one row per CDR3 protein. The table lists some 94,000 distinct CDR3 sequences, over 55% of them singletons. The tissue used was unsorted bulk material of roughly 17-34 mg. RNA and DNA were co-extracted from it with the AllPrep DNA/RNA mini kit. Worth noting for this clonotype: As yet, its antigen is unknown.

V lost 9 bases and J 4 bases, leaving 10 bases between the germline ends. CDR1 and CDR2 from the germline V gene are SGHAT and FQNNGV. The CDR3 totals 11 residues. The chain couples TRBV11-2 to TRBJ2-7; D is uncertain. The clonotype comes from a woman aged 55 to 70 with primary liver carcinoma and hepatitis B virus infection. The sequenced material came from liver tumor tissue from sampling region 5. As for subset: tumor region T5, tumor centre. The chain's CDR3 is CASCLQYEQYF. The CDR3 nucleotides are TGTGCCAGTTGTCTCCAATACGAGCAGTACTTC.